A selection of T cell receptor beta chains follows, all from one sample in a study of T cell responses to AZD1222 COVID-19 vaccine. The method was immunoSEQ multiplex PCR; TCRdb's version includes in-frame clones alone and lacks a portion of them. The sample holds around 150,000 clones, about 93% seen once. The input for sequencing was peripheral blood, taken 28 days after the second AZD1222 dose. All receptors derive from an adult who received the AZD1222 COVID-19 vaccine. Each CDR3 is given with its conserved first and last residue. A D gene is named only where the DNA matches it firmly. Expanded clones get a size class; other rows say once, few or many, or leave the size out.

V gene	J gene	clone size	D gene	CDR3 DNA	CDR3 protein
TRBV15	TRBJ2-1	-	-	TGTGCCACCAGCAGAAGCCGACGACTACTCGATGAGCAGTTCTTC	CATSRSRRLLDEQFF
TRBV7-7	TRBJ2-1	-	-	TGTGCTAGCAGCTTAGGGGGGGGCTACAATGAGCAGTTCTTC	CASSLGGGYNEQFF
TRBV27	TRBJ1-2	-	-	TGTGCCAGCAGTTTTGGGATTGGGGGTTGGGGCTACACCTTC	CASSFGIGGWGYTF
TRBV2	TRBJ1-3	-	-	TGTGCCAGCAGTCAGGTCGCATTCCCCTCTGGAAACACCATATATTTT	CASSQVAFPSGNTIYF
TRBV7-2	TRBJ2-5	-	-	TGTGCCAGCAGCTTAGTCGGGATGGGAGAGACCCAGTACTTC	CASSLVGMGETQYF
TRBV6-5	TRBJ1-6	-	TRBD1	TGTGCCAGCAGTTACTCGCCGGGACAGGGGTTCCCCCTCCACTTT	CASSYSPGQGFPLHF
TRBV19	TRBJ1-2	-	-	TGTGCCAGTAATCATATTGGGGGGATGCTTGGCTACACCTTC	CASNHIGGMLGYTF
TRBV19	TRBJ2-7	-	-	TGTGCCAGTAGCTCGGGATACGAGCAGTACTTC	CASSSGYEQYF
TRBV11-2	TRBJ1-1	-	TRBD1	TGTGCCAGCAGCGACAGGGGGAGGGCGAGCACTGAAGCTTTCTTT	CASSDRGRASTEAFF
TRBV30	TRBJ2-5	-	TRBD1	TGTGCCTGGAGACCCGGACAGGGTCGGAGAGAGACCCAGTACTTC	CAWRPGQGRRETQYF
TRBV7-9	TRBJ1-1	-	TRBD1	TGTGCCAGCACCCATTTACAGGGGGCATGGTTGAACACTGAAGCTTTCTTT	CASTHLQGAWLNTEAFF
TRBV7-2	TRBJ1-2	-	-	TGTGCCAGCAGCTTTGGTCACAAGACGGGCTACACCTTC	CASSFGHKTGYTF
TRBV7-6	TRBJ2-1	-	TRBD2	TGTGCCAGCAGCTTTCTAGCGGGGGGGCGTTTAGGCAATGAGCAGTTCTTC	CASSFLAGGRLGNEQFF
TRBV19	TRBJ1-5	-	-	TGTGCCAGTAGTATGACAGTGACTAGCAATCAGCCCCAGCATTTT	CASSMTVTSNQPQHF
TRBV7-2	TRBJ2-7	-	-	TGTGCCAGCAGCTTAGAGGGGGTTTCATGGCAGTACTTC	CASSLEGVSWQYF
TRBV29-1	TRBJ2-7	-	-	TGCAGCGTTGAAGATGGGGCCTACGAGCAGTACTTC	CSVEDGAYEQYF
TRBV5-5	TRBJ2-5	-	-	TGTGCCAGCAGCCAATACTGGGGCGAGGAGACCCAGTACTTC	CASSQYWGEETQYF
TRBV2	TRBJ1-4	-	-	TGTGCCAGCAGACGGACAGTGCCTCGGAGGGATGAAAAACTGTTTTTT	CASRRTVPRRDEKLFF
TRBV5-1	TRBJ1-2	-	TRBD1	TGCGCCAGCAGCTCGACAGGGGATGGCTACACCTTC	CASSSTGDGYTF
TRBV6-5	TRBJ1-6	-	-	TGTGCCGGCAGACAGCGCTGGGCGAATTCACCCCTCCACTTT	CAGRQRWANSPLHF
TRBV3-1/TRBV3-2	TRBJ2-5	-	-	TGTGCCAGCAGCCAAGCAGGGGAGGAGGAGACCCAGTACTTC	CASSQAGEEETQYF
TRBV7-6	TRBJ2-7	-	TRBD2	TGTGCCAGCAGCTTAGTCCCGGGTAGCGGGCTCGCCGAGCAGTACTTC	CASSLVPGSGLAEQYF
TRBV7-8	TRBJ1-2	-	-	TGTGCCAGCAGCCCACCAGACGGACCATACTATGGCTACACCTTC	CASSPPDGPYYGYTF
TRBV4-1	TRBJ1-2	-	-	TGCGCCAGCAGCCAAGGTTGGTGGGCACCTTCCTACACCTTC	CASSQGWWAPSYTF
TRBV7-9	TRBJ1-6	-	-	TGTGCCAGCAGCCAACCTCCGGGACGTCTAAATTCACCCCTCCACTTT	CASSQPPGRLNSPLHF
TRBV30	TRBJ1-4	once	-	TGTGCCTGCAGCCGAAGACAGAGCCTTAATGAAAAACTGTTTTTT	CACSRRQSLNEKLFF
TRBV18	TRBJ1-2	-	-	TGTGCCAGCTCACCAAACACCGGGACCGTGAAGACCTATGGCTACACCTTC	CASSPNTGTVKTYGYTF
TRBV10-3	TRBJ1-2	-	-	TGTGCCTCCCGGACAGAAACTTACGATGGCTACACCTTC	CASRTETYDGYTF
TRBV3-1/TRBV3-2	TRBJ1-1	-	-	TGTGCCAGCAGCCAAGATCCACAGAGTGAAGCTTTCTTT	CASSQDPQSEAFF
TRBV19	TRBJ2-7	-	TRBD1	TGTGCCACCACCTTAGGGGGACAGGCGACCTACGAGCAGTACTTC	CATTLGGQATYEQYF
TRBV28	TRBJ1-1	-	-	TGTGCCAGCAGCCCCTTTGGTGGCAGGGGCAAGCATAACACTGAAGCTTTCTTT	CASSPFGGRGKHNTEAFF
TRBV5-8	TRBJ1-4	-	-	TGTGCCAGCAGCTTGGTTCAGAAACTGTTTTTT	CASSLVQKLFF
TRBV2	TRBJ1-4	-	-	TGTGCCAGCAGTGTACGAAGAAAGGGCTTAAATGAAAAACTGTTTTTT	CASSVRRKGLNEKLFF
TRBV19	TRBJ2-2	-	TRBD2	TGTGCCAGTAGTATGGCGGGGGTGTTCGGGGAGCTGTTTTTT	CASSMAGVFGELFF
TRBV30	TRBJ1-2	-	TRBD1	TGTGCCTGGAGAACAGGGGGCGTCAATGGCTACACCTTC	CAWRTGGVNGYTF
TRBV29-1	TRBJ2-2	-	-	TGCAGCTCTCGGGACAGCGGCGGGGACACCGGGGAGCTGTTTTTT	CSSRDSGGDTGELFF
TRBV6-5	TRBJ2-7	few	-	TGTGCCAGCAGTTACTCGATTGCGGGGGCCTCGGGTGAGCAGTACTTC	CASSYSIAGASGEQYF
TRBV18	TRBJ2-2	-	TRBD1	TGTGCCAGCTCATTTACAGGGGGCTTCGGGACCGGGGAGCTGTTTTTT	CASSFTGGFGTGELFF
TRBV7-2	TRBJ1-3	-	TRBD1	TGTGCCAGCAGCCCACAGGGGAGCTCTGGAAACACCATATATTTT	CASSPQGSSGNTIYF
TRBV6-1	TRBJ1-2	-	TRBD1	TGTGCCAGCAGCCCTACCCGGACAGGGGGCTACACCTTC	CASSPTRTGGYTF
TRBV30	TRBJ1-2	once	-	TGTGCCGGACCCTCCGGCCATGGCTACACCTTC	CAGPSGHGYTF
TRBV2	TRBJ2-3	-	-	TGTGCCAGCAGTGATTACGGGGTCATGCGAAGGATGGAAACGCAGTATTTT	CASSDYGVMRRMETQYF
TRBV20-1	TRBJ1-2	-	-	TGCAGTGCTAGTTCGGCAGGGATGGGCGGCTACACCTTC	CSASSAGMGGYTF
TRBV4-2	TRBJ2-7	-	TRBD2	TGTGCCAGCAGCCCTAGGGCGGGGGACTACGAGCAGTACTTC	CASSPRAGDYEQYF
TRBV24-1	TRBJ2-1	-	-	TGTGCCACCAGTGATGACCGGGTGCCCCTGATCTTC	CATSDDRVPLIF
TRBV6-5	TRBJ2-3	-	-	TGTGCCAGCAGTTACGAGGGGACAGATACGCAGTATTTT	CASSYEGTDTQYF
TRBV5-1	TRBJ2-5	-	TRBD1	TGCGCCAGCAGCTCCGGGGGACAGGGGATAGGGGAGACCCAGTACTTC	CASSSGGQGIGETQYF
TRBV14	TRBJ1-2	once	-	TGTGCCAGCAGCCCCACGGGGGGCGCAAACTATGGCTACACCTTC	CASSPTGGANYGYTF
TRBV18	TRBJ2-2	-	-	TGTGCCAGCTCACCTCGCGGGGAGCTGTTTTTT	CASSPRGELFF